This record looks at one T cell receptor (beta chain) sequence and its context. The data originate from a study of blood T cell repertoires in COVID-19. This CDR3 is built from 15 residues. V lost 2 bases, J lost 0 bases, and 10 bases lay in between. Germline assignment: CDR1 SGHTA and CDR2 FQGNSA. Clones were read by immunoSEQ multiplex PCR, and TCRdb kept only the in-frame ones, dropping some. Of about 170,000 clones listed, around four fifths are singletons. This clonotype was obtained from a woman between 45 and 65 years old who had recovered from COVID-19. The J gene is TRBJ1-1, the V gene TRBV7-2; tentatively, D is TRBD1 (5 bases). The sample was PBMCs or T cells enriched from blood (not recorded which). This CDR3 reads CASSLQGSMNTEAFF. In DNA form, the CDR3 reads TGTGCCAGCAGCTTACAGGGTTCCATGAACACTGAAGCTTTCTTT.